This is a list of T cell receptor beta chains from one sample in a study of read filtering for tumor transcriptome and immune sequencing. Each CDR3 protein gets one entry after TCRdb re-called the reads with MiXCR. The profile shows some 80,000 distinct CDR3 sequences, 12% of them singletons. Sequencing input: a population of CD138-negative cells sorted from bone marrow. These receptor sequences come from a donor over 35 with multiple myeloma. The CDR3 runs from the conserved cysteine through the conserved F or W.

v_call	j_call	cdr3_aa
TRBV10-3	TRBJ1-1	CAITKEQGRWNTEAFF
TRBV6-5	TRBJ2-7	CASTPRDPKGILGSYEQYF
TRBV7-8	TRBJ2-5	CASSLGVVGTETQYF
TRBV6-1	TRBJ1-2	CASSEGTVLYTF
TRBV6-5	TRBJ2-6	CASTEGLSGANVLTF
TRBV5-1	TRBJ2-7	CASSSGTSGSDEQYF
TRBV10-2	TRBJ2-3	CASSLREKDTQYF
TRBV7-3	TRBJ2-7	CASSLVVGGGAAYEQYF
TRBV6-2/TRBV6-3	TRBJ1-5	CASSQEGGRQPQHF
TRBV5-1	TRBJ2-7	CASSLGDHEQYF
TRBV10-3	TRBJ2-7	CAISEVGNEQYF
TRBV12-3/TRBV12-4	TRBJ1-2	CASSVDRGHGYTF
TRBV30	TRBJ2-1	CAWSAVEREGPGVYNEQFF
TRBV20-1	TRBJ1-5	CSASLPGEGHQPQHF
TRBV29-1	TRBJ1-1	CSAGTMNTEAFF
TRBV29-1	TRBJ2-3	CSVEPGDSTDTQYF
TRBV7-3	TRBJ2-2	CASSPSAGFGELFF
TRBV5-1	TRBJ2-3	CASSLTTDTQYF
TRBV25-1	TRBJ2-1	CASSEFEATGNNEQFF
TRBV5-1	TRBJ2-5	CASSRLPRLAGVAETQYF
TRBV4-1	TRBJ2-1	CASSQGAGRQVYNEQFF
TRBV20-1	TRBJ2-7	CSARDSEGSEYF
TRBV5-1	TRBJ1-1	CASSAGFNTEAFF
TRBV11-2	TRBJ2-1	CASSLLAIRYNEQFF
TRBV5-1	TRBJ2-6	CASSFNSAGANVLTF
TRBV7-2	TRBJ2-2	CASSQELAGVNTGELFF
TRBV20-1	TRBJ2-7	CSARSPDYYEQYF
TRBV20-1	TRBJ2-2	CSATTGVGTGELFF
TRBV29-1	TRBJ2-1	CSVELSSTEQFF
TRBV7-9	TRBJ2-1	CASSLRLAENEQFF
TRBV18	TRBJ2-3	CASSSLTTDTQYF
TRBV7-8	TRBJ1-5	CASSLSTGRNQPQHF
TRBV30	TRBJ1-6	CAWSVQQWFFF
TRBV5-1	TRBJ2-7	CASSLDSEQYF
TRBV5-6	TRBJ1-5	CASSFRNQPQHF
TRBV20-1	TRBJ2-1	CSAPGTFSYNEQFF
TRBV3-1	TRBJ1-2	CASSQDWDRSSYGYTF
TRBV29-1	TRBJ1-4	CSASALGEKLFF
TRBV11-2	TRBJ2-5	CASSLEGGASGRSQETQYF
TRBV20-1	TRBJ2-5	CSARQPETQYF
TRBV28	TRBJ2-7	CASSRPEDRYEQYF
TRBV7-2	TRBJ2-1	CASGLFRGGYNEQLF
TRBV7-9	TRBJ2-3	CASSRTTDTQYF
TRBV20-1	TRBJ2-3	CSVPKGDTQYF
TRBV20-1	TRBJ1-1	CSARVSVGNTEAFF
TRBV5-1	TRBJ2-5	CASSLGASGYQETQYF
TRBV29-1	TRBJ2-1	CSADSAGTRGVNEQFF
TRBV7-3	TRBJ2-3	CASSQGTSATDTQYF
TRBV5-1	TRBJ2-7	CASSFDRVLYEQYF
TRBV25-1	TRBJ2-1	CASSDPGQGYNEQFF
TRBV23-1	TRBJ2-5	CASSHGCETQYF
TRBV6-5	TRBJ1-3	CASSYGGAGSGNTIYF
TRBV19	TRBJ2-5	CASRPQTGAEETQYF